This T cell receptor beta chain derives from a study of cytomegalovirus exposure and HLA in healthy donors. The study ran its PCR with 60 Vbeta and 13 Jbeta primers. Using immunoSEQ multiplex PCR, the repertoire was profiled, and TCRdb retains in-frame clones only, with some absent. The sample shows tens of thousands of clones, around 70% of them seen only once. Germline CDR1 reads SGHRS; CDR2 reads YFSETQ. The trim removed 3 bases at V and 0 bases at J, leaving 3 bases unmatched. The CDR3 is 14 residues long. Sequenced: PBMCs. The origin of this receptor is a woman between 35 and 50 years old in good health and CMV-seropositive. The chain employs TRBV5-1 and TRBJ2-7; 7 bases fit TRBD1. The chain's CDR3 is CASSSRDSSYEQYF. CDR3 in DNA: TGCGCCAGCAGCTCGAGGGACAGCTCCTACGAGCAGTACTTC.